Listed below are T cell receptor beta chains from one sample, sequenced in a study of blood T cell repertoires in COVID-19. Sequencing was performed with immunoSEQ multiplex PCR; in TCRdb, only in-frame clones are kept and a portion is missing. Counted here are hundreds of thousands of clones, around 87% occurring once; the ten biggest clones make up over 1%. Sequenced input: peripheral blood. The source is a man between 65 and 85 years old with acute or convalescent COVID-19. Each CDR3 is given with its conserved first and last residue. Fields, in order: CDR3 protein, CDR3 DNA, V gene, J gene, D gene. The D gene is left open where the match is weak.

CDR3 protein: CASSKPTGERTLHF
CDR3 DNA: TGTGCCAGCAGTAAGCCAACAGGGGAGCGGACCCTCCACTTT
V gene: TRBV27
J gene: TRBJ1-6
D gene: TRBD1

CDR3 protein: CASTSFQAGEFNEQFF
CDR3 DNA: TGTGCCAGCACCAGTTTCCAGGCGGGAGAGTTCAATGAGCAGTTCTTC
V gene: TRBV28
J gene: TRBJ2-1
D gene: TRBD2

CDR3 protein: CATSGVTSGSSYEQFF
CDR3 DNA: TGTGCCACCAGCGGGGTTACTAGCGGGAGTTCGTATGAGCAGTTCTTC
V gene: TRBV15
J gene: TRBJ2-1
D gene: TRBD2

CDR3 protein: CASSQRTGDGYTF
CDR3 DNA: TGCGCCAGCAGCCAAAGGACAGGGGATGGCTACACCTTC
V gene: TRBV4-3
J gene: TRBJ1-2
D gene: TRBD1

CDR3 protein: CATSLEQGRMNEQFF
CDR3 DNA: TGTGCCACCAGCCTAGAACAGGGGAGGATGAATGAGCAGTTCTTC
V gene: TRBV15
J gene: TRBJ2-1
D gene: NA

CDR3 protein: CASSANRGLNEKLFF
CDR3 DNA: TGCGCCAGCAGCGCAAACAGGGGACTTAATGAAAAACTGTTTTTT
V gene: TRBV5-1
J gene: TRBJ1-4
D gene: TRBD1

CDR3 protein: CASSLGYGYTF
CDR3 DNA: TGTGCCAGCTCGCTCGGTTATGGCTACACCTTC
V gene: TRBV6-6
J gene: TRBJ1-2
D gene: NA

CDR3 protein: CASSVGQTPYGYTF
CDR3 DNA: TGTGCCAGCAGCGTAGGACAAACTCCTTATGGCTACACCTTC
V gene: TRBV9
J gene: TRBJ1-2
D gene: NA

CDR3 protein: CASSYGLEGTDTQYF
CDR3 DNA: TGTGCCAGCAGTTACGGCCTCGAGGGCACAGATACGCAGTATTTT
V gene: TRBV6-2/TRBV6-3
J gene: TRBJ2-3
D gene: NA

CDR3 protein: CASSQPGLGGGYTF
CDR3 DNA: TGTGCCAGCAGCCAACCGGGACTCGGAGGGGGCTACACCTTC
V gene: TRBV3-1/TRBV3-2
J gene: TRBJ1-2
D gene: NA